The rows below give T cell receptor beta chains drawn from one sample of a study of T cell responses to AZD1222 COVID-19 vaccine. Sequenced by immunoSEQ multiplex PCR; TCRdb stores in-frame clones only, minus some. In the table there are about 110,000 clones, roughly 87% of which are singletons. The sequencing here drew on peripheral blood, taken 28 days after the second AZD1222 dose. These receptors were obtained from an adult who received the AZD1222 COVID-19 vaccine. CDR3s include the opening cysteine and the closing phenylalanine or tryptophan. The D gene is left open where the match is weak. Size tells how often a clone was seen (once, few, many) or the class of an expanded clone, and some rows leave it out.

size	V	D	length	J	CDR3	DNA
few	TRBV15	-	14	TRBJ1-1	CATSSLGGNTEAFF	TGTGCCACCAGCAGTTTAGGAGGGAACACTGAAGCTTTCTTT
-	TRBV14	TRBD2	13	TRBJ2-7	CASSQRLAGEQYF	TGTGCCAGCAGCCAACGACTAGCAGGCGAGCAGTACTTC
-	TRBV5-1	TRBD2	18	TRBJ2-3	CASSLALASGSITDTQYF	TGCGCCAGCAGCTTGGCCCTGGCTAGCGGGAGTATTACAGATACGCAGTATTTT
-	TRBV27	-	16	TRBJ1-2	CASSLTPGNINYGYTF	TGTGCCAGCAGTTTGACCCCGGGAAATATTAACTATGGCTACACCTTC
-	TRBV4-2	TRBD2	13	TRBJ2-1	CATRREGLNEQFF	TGTGCTACCAGGCGGGAGGGCCTCAATGAGCAGTTCTTC
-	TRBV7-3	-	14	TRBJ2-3	CASSFDQLGDTQYF	TGTGCCAGCAGCTTTGATCAGCTTGGAGATACGCAGTATTTT
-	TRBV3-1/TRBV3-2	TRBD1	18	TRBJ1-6	CASSRSGQGGSYNSPLHF	TGTGCCAGCAGCCGATCGGGACAGGGTGGGTCGTATAATTCACCCCTCCACTTT
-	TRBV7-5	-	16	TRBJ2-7	CVRSLDFLAGTGEQYF	TGTGTCAGAAGCTTAGATTTCCTAGCGGGAACGGGCGAGCAGTACTTC
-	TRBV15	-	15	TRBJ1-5	CATSRDRGSNQPQHF	TGTGCCACCAGCAGAGATCGGGGCTCCAATCAGCCCCAGCATTTT
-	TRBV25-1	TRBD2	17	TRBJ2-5	CASSGLAGGRGEETQYF	TGTGCCAGCAGTGGCTTAGCGGGAGGGAGAGGGGAGGAGACCCAGTACTTC
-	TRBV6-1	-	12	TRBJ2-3	CASSELADTQYF	TGTGCCAGCAGTGAATTAGCAGATACGCAGTATTTT
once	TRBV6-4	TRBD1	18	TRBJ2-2	CASSDSGDRVFVIGELFF	TGTGCCAGCAGTGACTCAGGAGACAGGGTATTTGTTATCGGGGAGCTGTTTTTT
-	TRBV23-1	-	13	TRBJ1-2	CASAGGARGGYTF	TGCGCCAGCGCTGGGGGAGCCCGGGGTGGCTACACCTTC
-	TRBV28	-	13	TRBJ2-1	CASSFPGDKEQFF	TGTGCCAGCAGTTTCCCAGGGGACAAAGAGCAGTTCTTC
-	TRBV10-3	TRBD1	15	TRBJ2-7	CAISESGTGGYEQYF	TGTGCCATCAGTGAGTCCGGGACAGGGGGCTACGAGCAGTACTTC
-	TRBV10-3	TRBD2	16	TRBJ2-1	CAISRLAGSSYNEQFF	TGTGCCATCAGTCGACTAGCGGGAAGCTCCTACAATGAGCAGTTCTTC
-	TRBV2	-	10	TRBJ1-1	CASMGTEAFF	TGTGCCAGCATGGGCACTGAAGCTTTCTTT
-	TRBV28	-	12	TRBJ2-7	CATGAGGGEQYF	TGTGCCACCGGGGCAGGGGGAGGCGAGCAGTACTTC
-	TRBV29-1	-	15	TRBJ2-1	CSVEVVVRGYNEQFF	TGCAGCGTTGAAGTTGTAGTTAGGGGTTACAATGAGCAGTTCTTC
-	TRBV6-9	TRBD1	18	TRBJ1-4	CASSFSTLGQGLCEKLFF	TGTGCCAGCAGTTTTTCGACGTTAGGACAGGGCCTCTGTGAAAAACTGTTTTTT
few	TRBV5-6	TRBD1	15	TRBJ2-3	CASSLVGQGTDTQYF	TGTGCCAGCAGCTTGGTGGGACAGGGCACAGATACGCAGTATTTT
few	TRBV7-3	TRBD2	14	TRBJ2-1	CASSFSGGDNEQFF	TGTGCCAGCAGCTTTAGCGGGGGGGACAATGAGCAGTTCTTC
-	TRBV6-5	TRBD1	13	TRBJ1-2	CASSRTGEYGYTF	TGTGCCAGCAGCCGGACAGGTGAATATGGCTACACCTTC
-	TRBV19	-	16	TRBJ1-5	CASSIWQGQGNQPQHF	TGTGCCAGTAGTATATGGCAGGGGCAGGGTAATCAGCCCCAGCATTTT
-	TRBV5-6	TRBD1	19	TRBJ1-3	CASSLDGTGDLNSGNTIYF	TGTGCCAGCAGCTTGGATGGGACAGGGGACTTGAACTCTGGAAACACCATATATTTT
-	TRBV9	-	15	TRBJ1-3	CASSVAGGAGRTIYF	TGTGCCAGCAGCGTAGCGGGGGGCGCCGGGCGGACCATATATTTT
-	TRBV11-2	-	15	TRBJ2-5	CASGKTGTRGETQYF	TGTGCCAGCGGAAAAACCGGGACGCGAGGAGAGACCCAGTACTTC
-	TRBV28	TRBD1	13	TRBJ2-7	CASSGTGYYEQYF	TGTGCCAGCAGTGGGACAGGGTACTACGAGCAGTACTTC
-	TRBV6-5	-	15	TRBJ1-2	CASSYSRQSVDGYTF	TGTGCCAGCAGTTACTCGAGACAGTCGGTTGATGGCTACACCTTC
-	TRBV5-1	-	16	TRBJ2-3	CASSLAQFSSTDTQYF	TGCGCCAGCAGCTTGGCTCAATTTTCTAGCACAGATACGCAGTATTTT
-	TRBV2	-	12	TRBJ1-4	CASTATNEKLFF	TGTGCCAGCACTGCAACTAATGAAAAACTGTTTTTT
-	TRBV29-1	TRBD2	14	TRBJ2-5	CSVEASGTMQTQYF	TGCAGCGTTGAAGCTAGCGGGACTATGCAGACCCAGTACTTC
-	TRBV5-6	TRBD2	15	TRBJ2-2	CASSLLAGMAGELFF	TGTGCCAGCAGCTTGTTAGCGGGTATGGCCGGGGAGCTGTTTTTT
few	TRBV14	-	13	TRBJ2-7	CASSQGRIYEQYF	TGTGCCAGCAGCCAGGGGAGGATCTACGAGCAGTACTTC
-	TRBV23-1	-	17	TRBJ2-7	CASSQGYRTRLAYEQYF	TGCGCCAGCAGTCAAGGATATAGGACAAGACTAGCCTACGAGCAGTACTTC
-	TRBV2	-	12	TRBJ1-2	CASSLSWDGYTF	TGTGCCAGCAGCCTATCTTGGGATGGCTACACCTTC
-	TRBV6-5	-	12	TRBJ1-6	CASRQGDSPLHF	TGTGCCAGCAGGCAGGGTGATTCACCCCTCCACTTT
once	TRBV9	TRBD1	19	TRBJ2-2	CASSVAAATGSHLAGELFF	TGTGCCAGCAGCGTAGCCGCGGCGACAGGGTCTCATTTGGCCGGGGAGCTGTTTTTT
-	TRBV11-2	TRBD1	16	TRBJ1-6	CASSFDRVGYNSPLHF	TGTGCCAGCAGCTTTGACAGGGTGGGCTATAATTCACCCCTCCACTTT
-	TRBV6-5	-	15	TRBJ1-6	CASSLLTEYNSPLHF	TGTGCCAGCAGTTTGCTGACAGAGTATAATTCACCCCTCCACTTT
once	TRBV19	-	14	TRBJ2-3	CASSIDLGRDTQYF	TGTGCCAGTAGTATAGATCTTGGGAGAGATACGCAGTATTTT
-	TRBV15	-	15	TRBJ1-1	CATSRGRELNTEAFF	TGTGCCACCAGCAGAGGCCGGGAGTTAAACACTGAAGCTTTCTTT
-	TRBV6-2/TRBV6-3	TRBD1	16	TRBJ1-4	CASSPTSGTGNEKLFF	TGTGCCAGCAGCCCAACGTCCGGGACAGGGAATGAAAAACTGTTTTTT
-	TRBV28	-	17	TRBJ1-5	CASSLSRTRTSNQPQHF	TGTGCCAGCAGTTTATCTCGGACGAGGACTAGCAATCAGCCCCAGCATTTT
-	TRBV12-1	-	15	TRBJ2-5	CASSIPGEGKETQYF	TGTGCCAGCAGTATTCCTGGGGAGGGAAAAGAGACCCAGTACTTC
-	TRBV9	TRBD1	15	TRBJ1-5	CASSVGGTGNQPQHF	TGTGCCAGCAGCGTGGGGGGGACAGGGAACCAGCCCCAGCATTTT
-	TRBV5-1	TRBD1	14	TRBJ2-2	CASSQGQITGELFF	TGCGCCAGCAGCCAGGGACAGATCACCGGGGAGCTGTTTTTT
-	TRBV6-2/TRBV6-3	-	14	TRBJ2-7	CASSYRQGIYEQYF	TGTGCCAGCAGTTACCGCCAGGGGATCTACGAGCAGTACTTC
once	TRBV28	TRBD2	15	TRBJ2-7	CASSPLLAGIYEQYF	TGTGCCAGCAGCCCACTACTAGCGGGGATCTACGAGCAGTACTTC
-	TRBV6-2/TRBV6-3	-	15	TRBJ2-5	CASSYPGSSQETQYF	TGTGCCAGCAGTTACCCGGGAAGCTCACAAGAGACCCAGTACTTC
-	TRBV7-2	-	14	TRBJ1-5	CASSWDKVNQPQHF	TGTGCCAGCAGCTGGGACAAGGTCAATCAGCCCCAGCATTTT
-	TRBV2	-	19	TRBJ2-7	CASSEPALGTTGSSYEQYF	TGTGCCAGCAGTGAGCCGGCCTTGGGGACCACAGGGAGTTCCTACGAGCAGTACTTC
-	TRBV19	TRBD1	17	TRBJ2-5	CASSKGTLGQGDETQYF	TGTGCCAGTAGTAAGGGGACTCTGGGACAGGGTGATGAGACCCAGTACTTC
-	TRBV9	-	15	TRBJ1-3	CASSVGGNSGNTIYF	TGTGCCAGCAGCGTAGGGGGGAACTCTGGAAACACCATATATTTT
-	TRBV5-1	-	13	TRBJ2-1	CASSLTSAFEQFF	TGCGCCAGCAGCTTAACATCAGCATTTGAGCAGTTCTTC